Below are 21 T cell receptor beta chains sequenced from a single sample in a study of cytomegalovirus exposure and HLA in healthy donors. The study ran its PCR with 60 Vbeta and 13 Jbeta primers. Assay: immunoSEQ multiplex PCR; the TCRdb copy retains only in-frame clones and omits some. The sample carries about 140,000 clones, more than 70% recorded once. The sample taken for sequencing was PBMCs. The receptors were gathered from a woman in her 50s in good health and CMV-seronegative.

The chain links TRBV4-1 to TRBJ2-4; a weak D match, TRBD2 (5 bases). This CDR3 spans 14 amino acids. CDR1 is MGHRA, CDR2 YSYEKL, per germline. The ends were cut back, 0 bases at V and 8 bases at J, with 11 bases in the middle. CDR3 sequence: CASSQDSLADIQYF. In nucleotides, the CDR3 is TGCGCCAGCAGCCAAGATTCCCTAGCAGACATTCAGTACTTC.

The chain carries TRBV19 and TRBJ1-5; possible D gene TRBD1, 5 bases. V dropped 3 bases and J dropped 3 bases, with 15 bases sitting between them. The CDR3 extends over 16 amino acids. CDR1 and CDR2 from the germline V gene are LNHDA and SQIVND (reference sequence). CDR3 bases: TGTGCCAGTAGTATGGCCAGGGAATTCTACAATCAGCCCCAGCATTTT. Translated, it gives CASSMAREFYNQPQHF.

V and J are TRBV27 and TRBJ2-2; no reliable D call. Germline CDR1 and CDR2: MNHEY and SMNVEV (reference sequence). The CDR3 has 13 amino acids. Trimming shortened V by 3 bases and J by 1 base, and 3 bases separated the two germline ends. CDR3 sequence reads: CASSFQNTGELFF. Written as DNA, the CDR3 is TGTGCCAGCAGTTTTCAGAACACCGGGGAGCTGTTTTTT.

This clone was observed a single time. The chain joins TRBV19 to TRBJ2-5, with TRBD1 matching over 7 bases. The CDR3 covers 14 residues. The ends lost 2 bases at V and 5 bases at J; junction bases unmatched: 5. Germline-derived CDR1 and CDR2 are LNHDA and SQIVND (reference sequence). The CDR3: CASSIPNRGETQYF. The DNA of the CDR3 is TGTGCCAGTAGTATACCAAACAGGGGTGAGACCCAGTACTTC.

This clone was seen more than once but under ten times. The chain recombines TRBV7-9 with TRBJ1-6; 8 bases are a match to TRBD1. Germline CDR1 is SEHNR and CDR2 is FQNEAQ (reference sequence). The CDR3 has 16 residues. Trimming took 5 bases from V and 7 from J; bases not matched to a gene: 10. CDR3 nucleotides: TGTGCCAGCAGCGAAGCGGGACAGGCCTTAAATTCACCCCTCCACTTT. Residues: CASSEAGQALNSPLHF.

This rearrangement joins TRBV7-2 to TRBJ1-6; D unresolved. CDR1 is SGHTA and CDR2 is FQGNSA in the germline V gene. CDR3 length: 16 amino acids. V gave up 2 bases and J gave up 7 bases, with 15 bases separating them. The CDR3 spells CASSLSRVGLNSPLHF. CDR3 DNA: TGTGCCAGCAGCTTATCCCGGGTAGGATTAAATTCACCCCTCCACTTT.

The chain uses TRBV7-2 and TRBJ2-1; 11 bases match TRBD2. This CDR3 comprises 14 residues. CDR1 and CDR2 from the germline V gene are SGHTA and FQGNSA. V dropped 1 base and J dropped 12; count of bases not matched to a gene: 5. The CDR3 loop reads CASSLDSGGARQFF. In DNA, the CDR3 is TGTGCCAGCAGCTTAGATAGCGGGGGGGCCCGGCAGTTCTTC.

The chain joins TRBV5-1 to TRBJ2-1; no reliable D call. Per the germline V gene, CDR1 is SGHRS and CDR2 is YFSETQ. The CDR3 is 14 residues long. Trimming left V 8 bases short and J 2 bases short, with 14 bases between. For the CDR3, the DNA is TGCGCCAGTGGTGCAGCGTCGGCCTACAATGAGCAGTTCTTC. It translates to CASGAASAYNEQFF.

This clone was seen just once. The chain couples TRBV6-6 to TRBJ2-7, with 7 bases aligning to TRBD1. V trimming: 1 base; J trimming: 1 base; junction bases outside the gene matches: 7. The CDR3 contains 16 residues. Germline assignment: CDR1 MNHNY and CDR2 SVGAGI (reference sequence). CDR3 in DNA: TGTGCCAGCAGTTACTTGGGACAGACTATTTCCTACGAGCAGTACTTC. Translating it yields CASSYLGQTISYEQYF.

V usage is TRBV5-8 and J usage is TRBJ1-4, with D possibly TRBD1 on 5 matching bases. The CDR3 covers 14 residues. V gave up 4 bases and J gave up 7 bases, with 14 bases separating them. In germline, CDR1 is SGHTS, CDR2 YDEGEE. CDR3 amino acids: CASSTTELGEKLFF. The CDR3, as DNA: TGTGCCAGCAGCACGACAGAGCTGGGTGAAAAACTGTTTTTT.

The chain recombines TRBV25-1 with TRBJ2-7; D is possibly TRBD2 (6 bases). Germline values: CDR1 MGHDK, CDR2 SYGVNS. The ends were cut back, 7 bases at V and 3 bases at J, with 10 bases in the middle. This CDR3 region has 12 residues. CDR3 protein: CASTGTHYEQYF. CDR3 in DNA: TGTGCCAGCACCGGGACTCACTACGAGCAGTACTTC.

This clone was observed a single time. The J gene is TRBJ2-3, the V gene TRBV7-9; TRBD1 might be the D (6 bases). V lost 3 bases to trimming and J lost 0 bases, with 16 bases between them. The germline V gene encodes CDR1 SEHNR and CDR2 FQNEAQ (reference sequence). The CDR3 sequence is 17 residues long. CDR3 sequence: CASSFQVGRGSTDTQYF. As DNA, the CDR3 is TGTGCCAGCAGCTTCCAGGTGGGCAGGGGAAGCACAGATACGCAGTATTTT.

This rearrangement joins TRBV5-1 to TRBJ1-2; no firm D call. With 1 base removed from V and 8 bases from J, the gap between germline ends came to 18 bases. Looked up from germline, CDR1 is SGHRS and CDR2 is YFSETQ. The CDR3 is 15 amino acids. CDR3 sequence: CASSLSRREDYGYTF. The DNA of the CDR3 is TGCGCCAGCAGCTTGTCCCGAAGGGAGGATTACGGCTACACCTTC. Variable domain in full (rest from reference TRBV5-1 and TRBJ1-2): KAGVTQTPRYLIKTRGQQVTLSCSPISGHRSVSWYQQTPGQGLQFLFEYFSETQRNKGNFPGRFSGRQFSNSRSEMNVSTLELGDSALYLCASSLSRREDYGYTFGSGTRLTVV.

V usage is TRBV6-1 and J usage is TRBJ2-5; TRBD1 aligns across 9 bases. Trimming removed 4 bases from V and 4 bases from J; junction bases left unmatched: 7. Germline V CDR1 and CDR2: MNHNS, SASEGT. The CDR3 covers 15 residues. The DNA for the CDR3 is TGTGCCAGCAGTGCCGGGACAGGGATAGGAGAGACCCAGTACTTC. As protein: CASSAGTGIGETQYF.

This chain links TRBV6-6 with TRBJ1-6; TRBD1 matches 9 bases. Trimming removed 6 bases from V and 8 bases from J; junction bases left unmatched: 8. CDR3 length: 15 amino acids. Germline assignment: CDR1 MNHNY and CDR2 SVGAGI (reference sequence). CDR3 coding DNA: TGTGCCAGCAGCCAGACAGGGGGTACCGATTCACCCCTCCACTTT. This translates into CASSQTGGTDSPLHF.

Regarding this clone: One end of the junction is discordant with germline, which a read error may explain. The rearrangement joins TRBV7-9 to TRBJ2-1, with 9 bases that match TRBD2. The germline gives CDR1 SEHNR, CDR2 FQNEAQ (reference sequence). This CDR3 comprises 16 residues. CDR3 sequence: CSSSSRGGASYNEQFF. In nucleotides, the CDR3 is TGTTCCAGCAGTTCCCGCGGGGGGGCCTCCTACAATGAGCAGTTCTTC.

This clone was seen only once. Here the CDR3 reads CASRELLGQDFYSNQPQHF. DNA of the CDR3: TGTGCCAGCAGGGAACTACTCGGACAGGACTTCTATAGCAATCAGCCCCAGCATTTT. This chain links TRBV6-1 with TRBJ1-5; 7 bases are a match to TRBD1. V shed 6 bases, J shed 0 bases, and the junction held 17 bases outside the gene matches. Per germline, CDR1 MNHNS and CDR2 SASEGT. The length of the CDR3 is 19 residues.

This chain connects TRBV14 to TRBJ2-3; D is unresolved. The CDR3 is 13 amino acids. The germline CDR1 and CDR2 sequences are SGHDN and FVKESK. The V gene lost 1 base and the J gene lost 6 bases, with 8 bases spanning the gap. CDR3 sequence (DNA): TGTGCCAGCAGCCAAGCTTTATCGGATACGCAGTATTTT. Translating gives CASSQALSDTQYF. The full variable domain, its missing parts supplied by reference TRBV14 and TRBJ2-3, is EAGVTQFPSHSVIEKGQTVTLRCDPISGHDNLYWYRRVMGKEIKFLLHFVKESKQDESGMPNNRFLAERTGGTYSTLKVQPAELEDSGVYFCASSQALSDTQYFGPGTRLTVL.

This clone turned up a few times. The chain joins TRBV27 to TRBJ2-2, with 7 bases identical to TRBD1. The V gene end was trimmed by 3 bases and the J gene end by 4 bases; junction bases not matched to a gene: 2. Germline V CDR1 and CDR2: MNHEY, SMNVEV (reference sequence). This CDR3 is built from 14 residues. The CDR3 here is CASSLTGLTGELFF. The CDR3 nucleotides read TGTGCCAGCAGTTTGACAGGGCTCACCGGGGAGCTGTTTTTT.

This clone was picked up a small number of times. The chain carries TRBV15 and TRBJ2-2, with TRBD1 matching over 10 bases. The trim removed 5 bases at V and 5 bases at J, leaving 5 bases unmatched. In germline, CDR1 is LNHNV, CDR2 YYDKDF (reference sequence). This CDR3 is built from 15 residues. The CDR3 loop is CATSSRTGGTGELFF. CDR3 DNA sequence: TGTGCCACCAGCTCCCGGACAGGGGGGACCGGGGAGCTGTTTTTT.

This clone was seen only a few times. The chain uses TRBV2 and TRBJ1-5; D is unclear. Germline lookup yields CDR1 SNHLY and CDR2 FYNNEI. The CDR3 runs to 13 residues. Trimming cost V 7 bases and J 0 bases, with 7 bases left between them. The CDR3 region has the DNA TGTGCCAGCAAACTAACTAGCAATCAGCCCCAGCATTTT. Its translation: CASKLTSNQPQHF.